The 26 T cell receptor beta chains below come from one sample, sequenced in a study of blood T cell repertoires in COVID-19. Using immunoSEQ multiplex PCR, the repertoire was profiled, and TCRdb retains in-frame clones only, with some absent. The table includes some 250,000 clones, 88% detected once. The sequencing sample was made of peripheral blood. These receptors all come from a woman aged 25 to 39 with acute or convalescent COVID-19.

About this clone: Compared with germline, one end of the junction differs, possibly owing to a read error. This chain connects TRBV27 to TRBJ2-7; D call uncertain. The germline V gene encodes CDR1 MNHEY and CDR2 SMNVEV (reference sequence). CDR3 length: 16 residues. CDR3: CASRLLDVSGSHEQYF. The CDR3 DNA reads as TGTGCCAGCAGACTCCTAGACGTTTCTGGCTCCCACGAGCAGTACTTC.

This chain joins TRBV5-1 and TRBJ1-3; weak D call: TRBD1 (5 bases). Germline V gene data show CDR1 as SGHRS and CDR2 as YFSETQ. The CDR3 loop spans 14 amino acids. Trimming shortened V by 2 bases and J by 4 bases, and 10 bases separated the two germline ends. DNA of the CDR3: TGCGCCAGCAGCTTAACAGGAGTCGGAAACACCATATATTTT. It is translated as CASSLTGVGNTIYF.

The CDR3 loop reads CASSYLRADGYTF. The CDR3 nucleotides are TGTGCCAGCAGTTACCTCAGGGCTGATGGCTACACCTTC. The chain couples TRBV6-5 to TRBJ1-2, with a tentative D call TRBD1 (5 bases). Per germline, CDR1 MNHEY and CDR2 SVGAGI. The germline V and J ends were trimmed by 2 bases and 6 bases, with 10 bases remaining between them. This CDR3 is 13 amino acids long.

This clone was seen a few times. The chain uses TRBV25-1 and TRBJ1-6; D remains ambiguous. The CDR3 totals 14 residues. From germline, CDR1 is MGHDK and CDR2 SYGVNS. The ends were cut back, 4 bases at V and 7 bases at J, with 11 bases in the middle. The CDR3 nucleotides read TGTGCCAGCAGTGTGTCAGGCTGGAATTCACCCCTCCACTTT. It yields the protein CASSVSGWNSPLHF.

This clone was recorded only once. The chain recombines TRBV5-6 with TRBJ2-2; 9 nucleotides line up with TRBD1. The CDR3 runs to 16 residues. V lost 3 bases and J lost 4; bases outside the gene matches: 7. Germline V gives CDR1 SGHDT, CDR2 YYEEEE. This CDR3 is CASSSPGQGGTGELFF. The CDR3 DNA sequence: TGTGCCAGCAGCTCCCCGGGACAGGGAGGCACCGGGGAGCTGTTTTTT.

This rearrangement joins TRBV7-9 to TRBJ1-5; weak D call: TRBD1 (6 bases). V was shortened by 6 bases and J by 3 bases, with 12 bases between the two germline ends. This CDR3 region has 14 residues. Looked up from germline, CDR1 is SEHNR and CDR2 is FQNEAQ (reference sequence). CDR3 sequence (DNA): TGTGCCAGCAGAAAGCAGGGGCCCAATCAGCCCCAGCATTTT. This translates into CASRKQGPNQPQHF.

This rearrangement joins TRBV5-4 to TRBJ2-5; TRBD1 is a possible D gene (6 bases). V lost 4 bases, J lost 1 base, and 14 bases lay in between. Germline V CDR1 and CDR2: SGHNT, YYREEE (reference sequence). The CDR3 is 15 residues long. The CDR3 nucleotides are TGTGCCAGCAGCGCGGCGGACAGCCCCCAAGAGACCCAGTACTTC. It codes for CASSAADSPQETQYF.

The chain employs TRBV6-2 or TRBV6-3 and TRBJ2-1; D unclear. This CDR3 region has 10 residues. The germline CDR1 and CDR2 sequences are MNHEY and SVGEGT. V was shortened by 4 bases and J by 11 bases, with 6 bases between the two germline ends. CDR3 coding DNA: TGTGCCAGCAGTTGGCCAAAGCAGTTCTTC. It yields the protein CASSWPKQFF.

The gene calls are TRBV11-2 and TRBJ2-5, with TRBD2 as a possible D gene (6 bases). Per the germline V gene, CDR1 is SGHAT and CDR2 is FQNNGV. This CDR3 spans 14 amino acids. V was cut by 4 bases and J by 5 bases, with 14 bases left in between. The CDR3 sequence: CASSSRLGLETQYF. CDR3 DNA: TGTGCCAGCAGCTCCCGACTAGGTCTGGAGACCCAGTACTTC.

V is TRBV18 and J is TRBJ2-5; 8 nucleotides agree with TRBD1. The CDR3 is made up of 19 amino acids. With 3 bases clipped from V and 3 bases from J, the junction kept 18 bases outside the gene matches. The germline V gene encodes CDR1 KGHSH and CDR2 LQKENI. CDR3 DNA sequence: TGTGCCAGCTCACCGGGATCCCCCCTTACAGAGGACAGGGAAGAGACCCAGTACTTC. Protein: CASSPGSPLTEDREETQYF.

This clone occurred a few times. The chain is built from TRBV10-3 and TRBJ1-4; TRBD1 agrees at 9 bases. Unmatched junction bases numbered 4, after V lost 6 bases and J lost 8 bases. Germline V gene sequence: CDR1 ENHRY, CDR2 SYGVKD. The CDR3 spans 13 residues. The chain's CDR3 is CAIRGQGGEKLFF. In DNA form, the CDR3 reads TGTGCCATCAGGGGACAGGGAGGCGAAAAACTGTTTTTT.

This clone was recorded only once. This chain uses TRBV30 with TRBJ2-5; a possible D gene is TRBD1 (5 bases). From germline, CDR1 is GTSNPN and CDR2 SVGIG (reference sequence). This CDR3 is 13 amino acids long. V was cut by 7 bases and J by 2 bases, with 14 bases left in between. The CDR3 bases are TGTGCCTCTGAGACAGCCAGACAAGAGACCCAGTACTTC. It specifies CASETARQETQYF. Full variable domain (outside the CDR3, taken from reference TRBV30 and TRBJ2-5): SQTIHQWPATLVQPVGSPLSLECTVEGTSNPNLYWYRQAAGRGLQLLFYSVGIGQISSEVPQNLSASRPQDRQFILSSKKLLLSDSGFYLCASETARQETQYFGPGTRLLVL.

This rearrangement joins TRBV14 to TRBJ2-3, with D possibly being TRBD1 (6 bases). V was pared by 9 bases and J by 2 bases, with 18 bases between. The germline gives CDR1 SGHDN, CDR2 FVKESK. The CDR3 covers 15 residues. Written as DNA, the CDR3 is TGTGCCAGTGGATACAGGGTTTTCAACACAGATACGCAGTATTTT. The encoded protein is CASGYRVFNTDTQYF. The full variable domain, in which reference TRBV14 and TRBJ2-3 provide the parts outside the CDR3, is EAGVTQFPSHSVIEKGQTVTLRCDPISGHDNLYWYRRVMGKEIKFLLHFVKESKQDESGMPNNRFLAERTGGTYSTLKVQPAELEDSGVYFCASGYRVFNTDTQYFGPGTRLTVL.

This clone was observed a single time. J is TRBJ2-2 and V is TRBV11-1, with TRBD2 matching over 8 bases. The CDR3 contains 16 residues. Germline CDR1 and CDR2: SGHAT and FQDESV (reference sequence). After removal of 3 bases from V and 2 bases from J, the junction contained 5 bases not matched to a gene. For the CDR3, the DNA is TGTGCCAGCAGCTTTGGGCTAGCGGGCAACACCGGGGAGCTGTTTTTT. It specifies CASSFGLAGNTGELFF.

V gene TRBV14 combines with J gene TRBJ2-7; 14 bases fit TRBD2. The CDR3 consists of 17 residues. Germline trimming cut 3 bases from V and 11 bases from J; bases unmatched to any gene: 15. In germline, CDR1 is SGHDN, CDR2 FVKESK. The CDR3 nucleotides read TGTGCCAGCAGCCAGCCCCCTACCGGGACTAGCGGGAGAATTGAGTACTTC. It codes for CASSQPPTGTSGRIEYF. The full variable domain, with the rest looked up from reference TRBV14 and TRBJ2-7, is EAGVTQFPSHSVIEKGQTVTLRCDPISGHDNLYWYRRVMGKEIKFLLHFVKESKQDESGMPNNRFLAERTGGTYSTLKVQPAELEDSGVYFCASSQPPTGTSGRIEYFGPGTRLTVT.

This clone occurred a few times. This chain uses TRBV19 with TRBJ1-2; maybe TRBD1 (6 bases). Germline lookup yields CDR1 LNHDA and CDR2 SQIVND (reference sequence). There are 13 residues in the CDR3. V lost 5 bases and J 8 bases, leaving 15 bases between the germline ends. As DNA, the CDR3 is TGTGCCAGTAGTCCCGACAGGTTCGGGGGCTACACCTTC. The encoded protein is CASSPDRFGGYTF.

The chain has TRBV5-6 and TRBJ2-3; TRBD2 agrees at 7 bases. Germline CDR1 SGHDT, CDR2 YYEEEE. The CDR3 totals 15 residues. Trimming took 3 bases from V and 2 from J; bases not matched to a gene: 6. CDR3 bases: TGTGCCAGCAGCTGGGGGGGTCGTTCCACAGATACGCAGTATTTT. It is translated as CASSWGGRSTDTQYF.

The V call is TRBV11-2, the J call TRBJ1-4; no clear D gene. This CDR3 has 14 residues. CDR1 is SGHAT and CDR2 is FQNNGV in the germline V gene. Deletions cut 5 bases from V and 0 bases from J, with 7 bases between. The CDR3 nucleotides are TGTGCCAGCAGCCGAGAAGCAACTAATGAAAAACTGTTTTTT. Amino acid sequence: CASSREATNEKLFF.

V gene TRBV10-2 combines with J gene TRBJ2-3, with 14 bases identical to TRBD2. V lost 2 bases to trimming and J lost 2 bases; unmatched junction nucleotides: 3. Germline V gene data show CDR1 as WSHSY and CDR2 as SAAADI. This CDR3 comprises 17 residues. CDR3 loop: CASSEGTSGRFTDTQYF. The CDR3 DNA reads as TGCGCCAGCAGTGAGGGGACTAGCGGGAGATTCACAGATACGCAGTATTTT.

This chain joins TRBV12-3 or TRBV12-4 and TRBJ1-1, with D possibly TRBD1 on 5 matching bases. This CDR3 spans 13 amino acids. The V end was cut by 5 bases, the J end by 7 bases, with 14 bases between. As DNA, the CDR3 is TGTGCCAGCAGTCTCCAGGGCGCTGGTGAAGCTTTCTTT. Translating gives CASSLQGAGEAFF.

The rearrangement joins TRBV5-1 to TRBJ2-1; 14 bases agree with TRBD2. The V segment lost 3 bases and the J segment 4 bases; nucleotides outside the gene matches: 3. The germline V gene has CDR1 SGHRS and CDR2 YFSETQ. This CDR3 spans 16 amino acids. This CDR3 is CASSYRLAGGYNEQFF. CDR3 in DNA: TGCGCCAGCAGCTACCGACTAGCGGGAGGGTACAATGAGCAGTTCTTC.

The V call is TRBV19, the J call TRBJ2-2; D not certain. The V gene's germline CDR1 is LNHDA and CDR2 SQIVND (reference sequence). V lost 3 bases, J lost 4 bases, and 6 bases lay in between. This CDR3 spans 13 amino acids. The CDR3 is CASSILSTGELFF. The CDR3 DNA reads TGTGCCAGTAGTATTTTGAGCACCGGGGAGCTGTTTTTT. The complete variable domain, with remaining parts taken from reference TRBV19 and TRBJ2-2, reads DGGITQSPKYLFRKEGQNVTLSCEQNLNHDAMYWYRQDPGQGLRLIYYSQIVNDFQKGDIAEGYSVSREKKESFPLTVTSAQKNPTAFYLCASSILSTGELFFGEGSRLTVL.

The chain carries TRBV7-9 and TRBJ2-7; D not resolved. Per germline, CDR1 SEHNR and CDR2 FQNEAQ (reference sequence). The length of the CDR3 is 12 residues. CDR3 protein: CASTDLSYEQYF. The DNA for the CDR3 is TGTGCGTCCACAGATTTATCCTACGAGCAGTACTTC.

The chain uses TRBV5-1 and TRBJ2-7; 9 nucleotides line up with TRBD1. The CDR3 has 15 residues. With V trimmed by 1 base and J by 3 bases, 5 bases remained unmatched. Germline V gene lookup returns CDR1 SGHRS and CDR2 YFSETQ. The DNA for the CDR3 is TGCGCCAGCAGCTTGAGGGACAGGGCGGACTACGAGCAGTACTTC. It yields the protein CASSLRDRADYEQYF.

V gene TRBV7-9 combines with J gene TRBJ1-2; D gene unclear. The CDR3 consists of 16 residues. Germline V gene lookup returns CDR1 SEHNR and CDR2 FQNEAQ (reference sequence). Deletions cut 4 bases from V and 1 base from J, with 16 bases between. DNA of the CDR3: TGTGCCAGCAGCTCACGGTGGGCAGAAGATAACTATGGCTACACCTTC. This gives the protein CASSSRWAEDNYGYTF.

In nucleotides, the CDR3 is TGTGCCAGCAGTTACTCGAGAACTACAATCTCCTACGAGCAGTACTTC. Protein: CASSYSRTTISYEQYF. The V gene is TRBV6-2 or TRBV6-3, the J gene TRBJ2-7; no definite D call. CDR1 and CDR2 (germline): MNHEY, SVGEGT. The V and J ends lost 0 bases and 0 bases respectively, with 12 bases between them. The CDR3 covers 16 residues.